The present TCR beta chain was sequenced within a study of shared clonotypes between healthy human individuals. Study-wide points: Only blood was sampled, and tissue TCR repertoires likely differ from blood ones.

CDR1 is MNHEY and CDR2 is SVGAGI in the germline V gene. Trimming removed 8 bases from V and 8 bases from J, with 6 bases in between. This CDR3 is 9 amino acids long. This table comes from immunoSEQ multiplex PCR, and its TCRdb copy is limited to in-frame clones, with some not included. This sample has around 83,000 clones, with 60% to 80% found just once. As concerns this clone: Its antigen is not identified.

The receptor was derived from a man aged 25-45 years in good health. The sample taken for sequencing was memory CD8+ T cells sorted from blood. Subset defined: CD45RO+ cells pooled with CCR7-negative TemRA cells. This chain joins TRBV6-5 and TRBJ1-2; D perhaps matches TRBD1 (5 bases). CDR3 protein: CASGDGYTF. CDR3 DNA sequence: TGTGCCAGCGGGGACGGCTACACCTTC.